This T cell receptor (beta chain) was documented in a study of cytomegalovirus exposure and HLA in healthy donors (TCRdb year 2017). With respect to the entire study: According to a later analysis, one platform produced both the 100 to 150 validation repertoires and the 620 or so repertoires of the first cohort. The study was designed to test whether signatures of past pathogen exposure could be identified by cataloging public T cell receptors. Along with the approximately 650-subject first cohort, a separate validation cohort of around 110 different subjects was used. To predict cytomegalovirus infection status, the study combined high-throughput TCR immunosequencing, statistical association of individual TCRs with disease status, and machine learning.

To prepare the library, the immunoSEQ multiplex PCR assay was applied. In the source study's methods: A statistical classification framework was built for diagnosing cytomegalovirus status from the catalog of TCR beta chain sequences. Entries here come from immuneACCESS through TCRdb and include only in-frame sequences with V and J called. Some clones fail to appear in such tables; in the studies checked, an unresolved V gene covers under half of the shortfall, and the cause of the remainder is unknown. V and J calls and clone size come straight from that table; D and trimming were deduced from the DNA. The sample table records about 56,000 clones; 90% to 95% of these occur just once. The leading ten clones occupy under 2% of the sample. V is trimmed back by 5 bases and J by 4 bases, and the junction contains 9 bases that no gene match accounts for. Its CDR3 holds 15 amino acids, cysteine through phenylalanine. Of all the DNA, just the CDR3 is kept, 45 bases in frame from base 1. CDR1 is given as MGHRA and CDR2 as YSYEKL, both from the germline V gene.

The donors were included in the validation cohort of over a hundred subjects, a group kept apart from the roughly 610-subject first cohort. Comments on this clone: Its recognized antigen is unknown. No much larger clonotype is one base removed from it; base qualities were not supplied.

What the work shows at the level of the full study, not this receptor alone: In the study, about 150 TCR beta chains were listed as associated with cytomegalovirus. A later analysis lacked HLA typing for the validation cohort, so it scored co-occurrence in that cohort across all 120 or so repertoires. It was suggested by the authors that the approach could potentially be generalized to other disease states and immunological phenotypes. In both the original and validation cohorts, the classifier was reported to diagnose cytomegalovirus status with high specificity and sensitivity. A few of the identified cytomegalovirus-associated TCR beta chains were confirmed in vitro to be specific for cytomegalovirus antigens. Most TCR sequences were seen in very few donors, while some public TCRs were found in many individuals. In a later analysis, TCRs clustered in the first cohort were found to also tend to co-occur in the roughly 130 validation repertoires, with approximately 94% of cluster scores above 0.

The chain couples TRBV4-1 to TRBJ2-5; 8 bases in the middle match TRBD2. The receptor's source is a woman in her late teens or twenties in good health and CMV-seropositive. The sequenced sample consisted of PBMCs. CDR3 reads: CASSSTGGGVETQYF. The nucleotide sequence reads TGCGCCAGCAGCTCCACGGGAGGGGGGGTAGAGACCCAGTACTTC.